These T cell receptor beta chains were read from a single sample in a study of T cells in Graves' hyperthyroidism and ophthalmopathy. TCRdb analysed the multiplex PCR reads with MiXCR anew, one entry per CDR3 protein. The table has approximately 420,000 distinct CDR3 sequences, roughly 13% seen once. The sample consisted of blood. The receptor source for this set is a young woman with Graves' hyperthyroidism. Each CDR3 is given with its conserved first and last residue. Each record gives: J gene, V gene, CDR3 protein.

TRBJ1-1,TRBV28,CASTLLGGATEAFF
TRBJ2-1,TRBV10-3,CAISSGGGWDNEQFF
TRBJ2-7,TRBV6-1,CASRSRQEAYEQYF
TRBJ2-2,TRBV9,CASSVAYWTRPSNTGELFF
TRBJ2-3,TRBV7-9,CASSLEASGSSDTQYF
TRBJ1-1,TRBV3-1,CASSRGGQLNTEAFF
TRBJ2-7,TRBV25-1,CASSESELTHEQYF
TRBJ2-3,TRBV28,CASSSPSWREGIADTQYF
TRBJ1-2,TRBV28,CASSLTNYGYTF
TRBJ1-2,TRBV9,CASSFPGQGGYGYTF
TRBJ1-1,TRBV9,CASSVGSGRNTEAFF
TRBJ1-1,TRBV5-1,CASSTGQGMTEAFF
TRBJ1-1,TRBV7-6,CASSSLGEVGTEAFF
TRBJ2-7,TRBV28,CAGGDSSYEQYF
TRBJ2-1,TRBV2,CASRADRGLYNEQFF
TRBJ2-7,TRBV20-1,CSASPASGEIYEQYF
TRBJ1-5,TRBV6-1,CASSETQWYSNQPQHF
TRBJ2-7,TRBV20-1,CSATPGLAAKQYF